This T cell receptor beta chain was recovered during a study of CD8 T cells in ankylosing spondylitis. Overall study findings and caveats: Prior work had noted some motif variants in reactive arthritis blood and synovial fluid. In ankylosing spondylitis patients, matched synovial fluid reportedly showed significant enrichment of disease-linked clones. What seemed typical of ankylosing spondylitis blood was a TCR beta motif built from roughly eight highly homologous variants.

CDR1 and CDR2 (germline): SEHNR, FQNEAQ (reference sequence). J gave up 5 bases and V 5 bases, and 7 bases lay outside the gene matches. This CDR3 comprises 16 residues. Remarks on this clonotype: Its target is not known.

Libraries for TCR beta were made by quantitative 5'-RACE with molecular barcodes. One entry per CDR3 protein, called by TCRdb with MiXCR from the 5' RACE reads. Found here are some 120,000 distinct CDR3 sequences, roughly 13% of them singletons; the top ten hold 2.5% to 3.5%. The sample was blood, either unsorted or a sorted T cell fraction (not recorded which). The rearrangement joins TRBV7-9 to TRBJ2-1, with TRBD2 matching over 12 bases. This TCR was recovered from a female donor with ankylosing spondylitis or in good health (not recorded which). The CDR3 spells CASSPTSGRSHNEQFF. Here the CDR3 DNA reads TGTGCCAGCAGCCCAACTAGCGGGAGGTCCCACAATGAGCAGTTCTTC.